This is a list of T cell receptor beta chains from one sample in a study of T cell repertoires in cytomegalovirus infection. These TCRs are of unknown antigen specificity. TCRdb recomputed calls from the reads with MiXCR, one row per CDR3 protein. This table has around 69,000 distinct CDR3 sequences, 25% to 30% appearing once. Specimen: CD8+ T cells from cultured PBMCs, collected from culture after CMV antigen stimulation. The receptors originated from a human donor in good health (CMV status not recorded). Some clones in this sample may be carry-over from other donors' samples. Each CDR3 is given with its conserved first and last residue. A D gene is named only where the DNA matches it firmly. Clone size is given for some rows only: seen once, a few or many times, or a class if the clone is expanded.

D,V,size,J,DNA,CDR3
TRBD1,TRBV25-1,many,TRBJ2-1,TGTGCCACTTCATTGGGGACAGGGGTAGATGAGCAGTTCTTC,CATSLGTGVDEQFF
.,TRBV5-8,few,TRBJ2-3,TGTGCCAGCAGCTTGTTCGGGAGCAAGCAGTATTTT,CASSLFGSKQYF
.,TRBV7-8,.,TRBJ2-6,TGTGCCAGCAGCTTAGCTGGGGGGAGCGGGGCCAACGTCCTGACTTTC,CASSLAGGSGANVLTF
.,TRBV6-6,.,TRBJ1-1,TGTGCCAGCAGTTACACAGGGAAAGTGAACACTGAAGCTTTCTTT,CASSYTGKVNTEAFF
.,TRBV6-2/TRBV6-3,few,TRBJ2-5,TGTGCCAGCAACAACCCGTGGACAGTACAAGAGACCCAGTACTTC,CASNNPWTVQETQYF
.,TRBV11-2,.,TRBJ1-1,TGTGCCAGCAGCACTACGACTACAACTGAAGCTTTCTTT,CASSTTTTTEAFF
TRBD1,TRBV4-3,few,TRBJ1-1,TGCGCCAGCAGCCAACCCGGGACAGGGTACACTGAAGCTTTCTTT,CASSQPGTGYTEAFF
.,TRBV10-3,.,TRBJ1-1,TGTGCCATCAGTGCGGGCACTGAAGCTTTCTTT,CAISAGTEAFF
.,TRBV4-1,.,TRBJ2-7,TGCGCCAGCAGCCAACAGGAGTTCTACGAGCAGTACTTC,CASSQQEFYEQYF
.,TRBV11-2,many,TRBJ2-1,TGTGCCAGCAGCTTATTCCTGGCCGTGGGTGAGCAGTTCTTC,CASSLFLAVGEQFF
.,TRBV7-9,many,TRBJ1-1,TGTGCCAGCAGCTTAGGGGGGGGGATCGCTGAAGCTTTCTTT,CASSLGGGIAEAFF
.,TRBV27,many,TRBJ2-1,TGTGCCAGCAGTTGGGAGGCTTTCTCCTACAATGAGCAGTTCTTC,CASSWEAFSYNEQFF
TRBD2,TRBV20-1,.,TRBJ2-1,TGCAGTGCTAGGGGGACTAGTTCAAATGAGCAGTTCTTC,CSARGTSSNEQFF
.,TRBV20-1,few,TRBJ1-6,TGCAGTGCTAGCCAGGAAGACTATAATTCACCCCTCCACTTT,CSASQEDYNSPLHF
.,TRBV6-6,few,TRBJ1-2,TGTGCCAGCCGACGGGTCCCTCCCGAGACCGGGGACAATGGCTACACCTTC,CASRRVPPETGDNGYTF
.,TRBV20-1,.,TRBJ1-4,TGCAGTGCCTCCCCCCCGGGTTGGAGTGAAAAACTGTTTTTT,CSASPPGWSEKLFF
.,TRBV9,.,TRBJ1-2,TGTGCCAGCAGCCTGGAGGGCCTCAACTATGGCTACACCTTC,CASSLEGLNYGYTF
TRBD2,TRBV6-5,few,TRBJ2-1,TGTGCCAGCAGTTACTCGAGTTTGCGGGAGCCTTCCTACAATGAGCAGTTCTTC,CASSYSSLREPSYNEQFF
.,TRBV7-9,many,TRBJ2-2,TGTGCCAGCAGCCTGACACGCCGTACTTACACCGGGGAGCTGTTTTTT,CASSLTRRTYTGELFF
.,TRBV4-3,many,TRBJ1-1,TGCGCCAGCAGCCAAGAACCGGGGGCGAACACTGAAGCTTTCTTT,CASSQEPGANTEAFF
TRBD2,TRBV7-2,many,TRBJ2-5,TGTGCCAGCAGCTTAGAAGCGGGGGTCTACCAAGAGACCCAGTACTTC,CASSLEAGVYQETQYF
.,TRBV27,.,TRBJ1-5,TGTGCCAGCAGTTGGAAGCTTAATCAGCCCCAGCATTTT,CASSWKLNQPQHF
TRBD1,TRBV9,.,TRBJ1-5,TGTGCCAGCAGCGCTGACCCCAGGGGGAGTCAGCCCCAGCATTTT,CASSADPRGSQPQHF
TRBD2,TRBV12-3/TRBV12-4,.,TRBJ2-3,TGTGCCAGCAGTACCTCCGGGGGGGAAGAGACAGATACGCAGTATTTT,CASSTSGGEETDTQYF
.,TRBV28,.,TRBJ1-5,TGTGCCAGCAGTTCAGAGACGGAAAAGGTATATCAGCCCCAGCATTTT,CASSSETEKVYQPQHF
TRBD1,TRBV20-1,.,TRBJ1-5,TGCAGTGCTAGTCCCGGACAGGGAGATTTAAAGCCCCAGCATTTT,CSASPGQGDLKPQHF
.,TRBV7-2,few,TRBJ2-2,TGTGCCAGCAGCTTAGGGTGGGACCGAGCGGGCACCGGGGAGCTGTTTTTT,CASSLGWDRAGTGELFF
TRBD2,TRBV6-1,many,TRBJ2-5,TGTGCCAGCAGTGCCGGGAGGAAAGAGACCCAGTACTTC,CASSAGRKETQYF
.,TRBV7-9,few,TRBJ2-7,TGTGCCAGCAGCTTAATGAGCTACGAGCAGTACTTC,CASSLMSYEQYF
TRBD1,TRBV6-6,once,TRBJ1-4,TGTGCCAGCAGCCCACAGACAGGGCCGAAACTGTTTTTT,CASSPQTGPKLFF
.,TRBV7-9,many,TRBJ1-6,TGTGCCAGCAGCTTAGACAATTCACCCCTCCACTTT,CASSLDNSPLHF
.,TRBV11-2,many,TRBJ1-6,TGTGCCAGCAGCTTAGGGGCCGGGGGACGTTCACCCCTCCACTTT,CASSLGAGGRSPLHF
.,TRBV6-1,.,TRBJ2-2,TGTGCCAGCAGATACAGGGGGGGGAACACCGGGGAGCTGTTTTTT,CASRYRGGNTGELFF
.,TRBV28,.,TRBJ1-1,TGTGCCAGCACTCTGACACAAAACACTGAAGCTTTCTTT,CASTLTQNTEAFF
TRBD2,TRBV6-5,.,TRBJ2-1,TGTGCCAGCAGTTCCCGGACTAGCGGGAGCAATGAGCAGTTCTTC,CASSSRTSGSNEQFF
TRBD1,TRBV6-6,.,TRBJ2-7,TGTGCCAGCAGTTGGGACAGGGGCGATTCCTACGAGCAGTACTTC,CASSWDRGDSYEQYF
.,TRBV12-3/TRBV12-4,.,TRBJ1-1,TGTGCCAGCAGTCCTGCTCGGGGCCGATCCTTTAACACTGAAGCTTTCTTT,CASSPARGRSFNTEAFF
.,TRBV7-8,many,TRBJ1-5,TGTGCCAGCAGCAACTCCCTAGGGGACCTAACTGGCAATCAGCCCCAGCATTTT,CASSNSLGDLTGNQPQHF
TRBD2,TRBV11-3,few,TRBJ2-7,TGTGCCAGCAGCTTAGATCCTAGCGGGAACTCCTACGAGCAGTACTTC,CASSLDPSGNSYEQYF
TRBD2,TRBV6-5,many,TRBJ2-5,TGTGCCACCTCCCGGCGGGCGGGGGGAGAGACCCAGTACTTC,CATSRRAGGETQYF
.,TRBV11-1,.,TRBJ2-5,TGTGCCAGCAGCCTAGGGGGGGTTGTGGAGACCCAGTACTTC,CASSLGGVVETQYF
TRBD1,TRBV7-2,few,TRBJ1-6,TGTGCCAGCAGCTTCGACAGGGGAATGTCTCCCCTCCACTTT,CASSFDRGMSPLHF